This is a list of T cell receptor beta chains from one sample in a study of OX40 agonist ivuxolimab in advanced cancers. Method: immunoSEQ multiplex PCR; TCRdb's copy keeps in-frame clones and lacks some. The table shows under 95,000 clones, with 91% occurring only once. The sample consisted of CD4+ or CD8+ T cells sorted from blood, taken in a trial of the OX40 agonist ivuxolimab. Every receptor here comes from an adult with an advanced solid tumor such as melanoma, head and neck, liver or kidney cancer. CDR3s leave out the opening cysteine and the closing phenylalanine or tryptophan. The order of the fields is V gene, clone size, CDR3 length, J gene, CDR3 protein. Where a row states a size, it is once, few, many or the class of an expanded clone; other rows omit it.

TRBV5-6,few,15,TRBJ2-2,ASRQRGSGANTGELF
TRBV5-4,.,12,TRBJ2-1,ASRPADSYNEQF
TRBV9,.,12,TRBJ2-7,ASSVGAPIYEQY
TRBV7-9,.,15,TRBJ2-5,ASSLARGGEVVETQY
TRBV11-3,.,13,TRBJ2-2,ASSPPGGAVGELF
TRBV28,.,14,TRBJ2-5,ASSLISGGSKETQY
TRBV20-1,.,9,TRBJ1-1,SATDRAEAF
TRBV30,.,10,TRBJ2-7,AWSVDGYEQY
TRBV27,.,11,TRBJ2-7,ASALTGGGEQY
TRBV5-1,.,13,TRBJ1-2,ASSLGHSANYGYT
TRBV30,few,13,TRBJ2-2,AWTPLAGSAGELF
TRBV30,.,11,TRBJ1-1,AWLLTVNTEAF
TRBV18,.,13,TRBJ2-7,ASSPPQSGGHEQY
TRBV9,.,9,TRBJ1-1,ASSAGTEAF
TRBV28,once,12,TRBJ1-2,ASSLRQGAWGYT
TRBV27,.,13,TRBJ1-2,ASSSGQGAFGGYT
TRBV5-4,once,10,TRBJ2-2,ASSLGGGELF
TRBV5-1,.,12,TRBJ1-3,ASSFGNSGNTIY
TRBV27,.,11,.,ASSLAQGHEQY
TRBV7-8,.,15,TRBJ1-1,ASSIPTDRGRGPEAF
TRBV6-6,.,12,TRBJ2-7,ASSSPGEPYEQY
TRBV25-1,few,9,TRBJ1-1,ASSDHRGAF
TRBV7-8,.,12,.,ASSSTGQSYEQY
TRBV6-5,.,12,TRBJ2-7,ASSYRQGAYEQY
TRBV5-8,.,11,TRBJ2-7,ASSFSGGDEQY
TRBV14,.,12,TRBJ2-3,ASSQDWATDTQY
TRBV9,.,12,TRBJ1-2,ASSPWTGTYGYT
TRBV20-1,.,9,TRBJ2-5,SARPEETQY
TRBV7-8,.,12,TRBJ2-1,ASSLGVGGNEQF